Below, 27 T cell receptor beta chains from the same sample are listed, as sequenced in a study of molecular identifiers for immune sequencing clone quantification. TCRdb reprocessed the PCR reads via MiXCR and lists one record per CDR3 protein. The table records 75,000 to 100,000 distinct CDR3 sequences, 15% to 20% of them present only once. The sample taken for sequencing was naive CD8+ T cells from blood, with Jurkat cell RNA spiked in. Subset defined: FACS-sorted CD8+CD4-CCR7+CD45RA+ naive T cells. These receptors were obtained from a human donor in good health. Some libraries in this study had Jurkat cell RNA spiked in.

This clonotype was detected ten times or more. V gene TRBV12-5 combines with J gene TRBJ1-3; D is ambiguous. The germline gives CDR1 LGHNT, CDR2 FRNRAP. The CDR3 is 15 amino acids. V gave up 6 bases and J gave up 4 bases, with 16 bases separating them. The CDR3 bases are TGTGCTAGTGGGCCCATGGGAGGGCACGGAAACACCATATATTTT. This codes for CASGPMGGHGNTIYF.

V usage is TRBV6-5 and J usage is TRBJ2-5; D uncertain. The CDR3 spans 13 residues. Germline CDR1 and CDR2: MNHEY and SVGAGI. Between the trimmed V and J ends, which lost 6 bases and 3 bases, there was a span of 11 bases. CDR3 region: CASSQFAKETQYF. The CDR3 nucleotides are TGTGCCAGCAGCCAGTTCGCCAAAGAGACCCAGTACTTC.

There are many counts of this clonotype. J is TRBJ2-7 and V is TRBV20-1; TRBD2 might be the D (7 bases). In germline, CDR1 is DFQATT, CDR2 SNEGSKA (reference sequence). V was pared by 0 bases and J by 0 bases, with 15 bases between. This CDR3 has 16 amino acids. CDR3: CSARDMAGAHSYEQYF. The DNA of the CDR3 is TGCAGTGCTAGAGATATGGCGGGGGCGCACTCCTACGAGCAGTACTTC.

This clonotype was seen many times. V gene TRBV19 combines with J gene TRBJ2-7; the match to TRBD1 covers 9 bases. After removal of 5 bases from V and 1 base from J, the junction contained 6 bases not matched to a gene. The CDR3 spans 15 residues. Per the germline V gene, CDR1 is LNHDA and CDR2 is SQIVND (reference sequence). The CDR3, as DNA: TGTGCCAGTAGTCCAGGACAGGGGCAGTCCTACGAGCAGTACTTC. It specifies CASSPGQGQSYEQYF.

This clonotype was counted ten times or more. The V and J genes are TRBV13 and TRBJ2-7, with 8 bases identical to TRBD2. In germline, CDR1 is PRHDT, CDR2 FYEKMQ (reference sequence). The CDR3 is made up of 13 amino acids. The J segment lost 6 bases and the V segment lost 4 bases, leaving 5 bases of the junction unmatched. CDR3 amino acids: CASSSRGGVEQYF. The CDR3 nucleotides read TGTGCCAGCAGCTCACGGGGGGGGGTCGAGCAGTACTTC.

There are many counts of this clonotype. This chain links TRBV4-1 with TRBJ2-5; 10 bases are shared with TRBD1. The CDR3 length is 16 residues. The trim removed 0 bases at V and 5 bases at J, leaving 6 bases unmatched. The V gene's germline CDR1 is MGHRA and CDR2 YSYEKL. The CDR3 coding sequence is TGCGCCAGCAGCCAAGATGGGGGGACAGGGGTGGAGACCCAGTACTTC. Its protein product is CASSQDGGTGVETQYF.

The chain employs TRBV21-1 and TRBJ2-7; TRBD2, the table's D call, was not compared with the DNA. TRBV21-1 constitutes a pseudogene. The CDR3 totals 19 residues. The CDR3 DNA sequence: TGTGTCCGAGCAACACAGGATCCGGGGTTTATTCCCGGCTCCTACGAGCAGTACTTC. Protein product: CVRATQDPGFIPGSYEQYF.

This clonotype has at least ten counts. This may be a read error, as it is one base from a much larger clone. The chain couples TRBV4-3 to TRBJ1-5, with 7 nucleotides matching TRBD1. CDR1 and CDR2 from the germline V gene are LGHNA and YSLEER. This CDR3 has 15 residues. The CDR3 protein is CASGQARDSFQPQHF. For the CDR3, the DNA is TGCGCCAGCGGCCAAGCTAGGGACAGCTTTCAGCCCCAGCATTTT.

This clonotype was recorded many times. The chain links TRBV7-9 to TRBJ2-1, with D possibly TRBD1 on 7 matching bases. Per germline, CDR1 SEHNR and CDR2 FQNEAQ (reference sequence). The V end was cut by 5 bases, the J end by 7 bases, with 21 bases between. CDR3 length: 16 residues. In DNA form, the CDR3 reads TGTGCCAGCAGCACCCAGACCGTGACAGGGAGGAATGAGCAGTTCTTC. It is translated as CASSTQTVTGRNEQFF.

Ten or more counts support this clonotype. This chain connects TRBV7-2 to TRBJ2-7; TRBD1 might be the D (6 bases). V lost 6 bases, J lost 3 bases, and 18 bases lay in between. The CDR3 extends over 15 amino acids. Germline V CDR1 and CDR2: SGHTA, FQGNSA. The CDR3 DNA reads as TGTGCCAGCAGAGAGTCGGGACACAGTAACTACGAGCAGTACTTC. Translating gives CASRESGHSNYEQYF.

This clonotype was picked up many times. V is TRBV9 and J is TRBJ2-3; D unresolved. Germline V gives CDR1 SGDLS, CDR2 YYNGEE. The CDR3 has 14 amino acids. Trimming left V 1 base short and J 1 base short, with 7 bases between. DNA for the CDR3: TGTGCCAGCAGCGTAAACAGAGGCACAGATACGCAGTATTTT. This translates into CASSVNRGTDTQYF.

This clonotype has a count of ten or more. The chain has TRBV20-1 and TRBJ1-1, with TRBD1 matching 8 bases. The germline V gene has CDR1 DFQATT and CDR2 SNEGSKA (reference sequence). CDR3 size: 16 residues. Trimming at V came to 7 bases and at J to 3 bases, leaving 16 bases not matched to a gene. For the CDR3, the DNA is TGCAGTGGGATAGACGAGGCAGGGGGCAGGTACACTGAAGCTTTCTTT. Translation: CSGIDEAGGRYTEAFF.

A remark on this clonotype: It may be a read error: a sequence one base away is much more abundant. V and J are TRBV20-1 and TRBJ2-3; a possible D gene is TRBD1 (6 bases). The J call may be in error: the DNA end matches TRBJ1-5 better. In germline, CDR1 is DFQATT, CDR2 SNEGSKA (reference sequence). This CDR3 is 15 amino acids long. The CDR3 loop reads CSASGTSGGADTQHF. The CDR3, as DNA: TGCAGTGCTAGTGGGACTAGCGGGGGGGCAGATACGCAGCATTTT.

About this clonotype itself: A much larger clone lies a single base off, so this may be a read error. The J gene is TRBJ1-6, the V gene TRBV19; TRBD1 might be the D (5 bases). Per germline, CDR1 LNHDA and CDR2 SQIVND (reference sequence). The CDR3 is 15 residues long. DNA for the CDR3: TGTGCCAGCAGTTGGGGCTCGGGGTATAATCCACCCCTCCACTTT. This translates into CASSWGSGYNPPLHF.

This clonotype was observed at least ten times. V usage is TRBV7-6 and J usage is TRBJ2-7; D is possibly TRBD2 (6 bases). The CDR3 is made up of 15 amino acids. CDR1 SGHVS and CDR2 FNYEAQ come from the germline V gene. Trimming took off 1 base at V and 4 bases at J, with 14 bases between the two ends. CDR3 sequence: CASSLGIGTEYEQYF. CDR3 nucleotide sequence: TGTGCCAGCAGCTTAGGTATCGGGACTGAGTACGAGCAGTACTTC.

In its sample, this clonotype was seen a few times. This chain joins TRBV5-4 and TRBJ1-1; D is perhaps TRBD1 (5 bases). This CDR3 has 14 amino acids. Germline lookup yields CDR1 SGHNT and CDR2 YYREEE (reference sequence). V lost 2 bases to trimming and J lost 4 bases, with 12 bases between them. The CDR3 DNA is TGTGCCAGCAGCTTAGCAGGGTCGGGCACTGAAGCTTTCTTT. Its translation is CASSLAGSGTEAFF.

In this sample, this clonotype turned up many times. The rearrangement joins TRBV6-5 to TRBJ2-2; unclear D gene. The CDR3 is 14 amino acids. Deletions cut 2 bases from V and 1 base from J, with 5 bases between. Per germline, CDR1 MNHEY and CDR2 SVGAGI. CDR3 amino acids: CASSYGVNTGELFF. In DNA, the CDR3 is TGTGCCAGCAGTTACGGGGTGAACACCGGGGAGCTGTTTTTT.

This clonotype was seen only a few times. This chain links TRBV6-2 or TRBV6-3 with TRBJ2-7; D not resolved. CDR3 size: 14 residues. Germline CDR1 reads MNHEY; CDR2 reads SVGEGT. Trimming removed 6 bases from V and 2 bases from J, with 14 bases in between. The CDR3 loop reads CASSLRVPPYEQYF. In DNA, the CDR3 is TGTGCCAGCAGCTTACGGGTCCCACCCTACGAGCAGTACTTC.

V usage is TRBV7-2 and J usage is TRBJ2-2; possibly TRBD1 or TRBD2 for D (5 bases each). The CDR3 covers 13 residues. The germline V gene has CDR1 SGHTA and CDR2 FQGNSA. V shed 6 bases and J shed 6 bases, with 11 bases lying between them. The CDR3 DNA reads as TGTGCCAGCAGTTACGGGACGCCCGGGGAGCTGTTTTTT. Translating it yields CASSYGTPGELFF.

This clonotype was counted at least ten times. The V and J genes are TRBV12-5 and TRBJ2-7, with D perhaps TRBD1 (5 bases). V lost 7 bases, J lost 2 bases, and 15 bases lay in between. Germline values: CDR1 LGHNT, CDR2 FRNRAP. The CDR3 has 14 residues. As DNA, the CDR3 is TGTGCTAGTGCCCGGAGTGGCAGGGCCTACGAGCAGTACTTC. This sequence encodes CASARSGRAYEQYF.

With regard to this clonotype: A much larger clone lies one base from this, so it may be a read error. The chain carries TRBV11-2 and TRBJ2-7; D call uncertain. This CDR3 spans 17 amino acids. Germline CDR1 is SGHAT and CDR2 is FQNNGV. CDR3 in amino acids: CACSLRPYPSERYEQYF. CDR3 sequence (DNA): TGTGCCTGCAGCTTAAGGCCGTATCCTAGTGAACGGTACGAGCAGTACTTC.

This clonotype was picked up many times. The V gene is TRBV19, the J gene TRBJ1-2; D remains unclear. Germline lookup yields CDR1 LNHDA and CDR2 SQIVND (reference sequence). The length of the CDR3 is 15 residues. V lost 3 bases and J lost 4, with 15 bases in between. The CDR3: CASSMRAEVSYGYTF. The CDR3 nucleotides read TGTGCCAGTAGTATGAGGGCGGAAGTATCCTATGGCTACACCTTC.

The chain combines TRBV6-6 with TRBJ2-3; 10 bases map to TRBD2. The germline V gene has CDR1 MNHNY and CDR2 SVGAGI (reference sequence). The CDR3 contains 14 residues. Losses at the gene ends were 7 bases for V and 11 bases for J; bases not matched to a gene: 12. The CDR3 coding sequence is TGTGCCAGCAACCCTAGCGGGAGTTGGTTGGGGCAGTATTTT. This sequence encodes CASNPSGSWLGQYF.

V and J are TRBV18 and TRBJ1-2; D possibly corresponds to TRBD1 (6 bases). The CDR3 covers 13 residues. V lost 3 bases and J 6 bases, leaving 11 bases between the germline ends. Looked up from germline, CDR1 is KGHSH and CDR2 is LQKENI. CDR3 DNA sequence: TGTGCCAGCTCACCCCCAGGGGCGAATGGCTACACCTTC. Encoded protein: CASSPPGANGYTF.

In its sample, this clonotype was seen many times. CDR3 protein: CASRNSPAVFTGELFF. The DNA for the CDR3 is TGTGCCAGCAGAAACAGCCCAGCGGTATTCACCGGGGAGCTGTTTTTT. V usage is TRBV7-9 and J usage is TRBJ2-2, with D perhaps TRBD2 (5 bases). The germline V and J ends were trimmed by 6 bases and 4 bases, with 18 bases remaining between them. The CDR3 is made up of 16 amino acids. Germline CDR1 is SEHNR and CDR2 is FQNEAQ (reference sequence).

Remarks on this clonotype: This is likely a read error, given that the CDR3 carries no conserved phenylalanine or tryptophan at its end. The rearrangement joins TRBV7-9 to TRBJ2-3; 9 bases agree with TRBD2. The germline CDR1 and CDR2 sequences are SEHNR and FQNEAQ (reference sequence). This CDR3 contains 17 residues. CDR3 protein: CANSPPGAGGPIDTQYL. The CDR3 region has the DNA TGTGCCAACAGCCCTCCGGGAGCGGGGGGTCCTATAGATACGCAGTATCTT.

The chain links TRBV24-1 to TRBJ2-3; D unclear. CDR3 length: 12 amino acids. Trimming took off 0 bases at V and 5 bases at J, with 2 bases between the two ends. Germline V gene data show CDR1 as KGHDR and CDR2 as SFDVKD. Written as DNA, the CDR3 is TGTGCCACCAGTGATTTGGGAGATACGCAGTATTTT. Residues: CATSDLGDTQYF.